This T cell receptor (beta chain) was documented in a study of blood T cells in healthy people across ages (dated by TCRdb to about 2015). As for the study more broadly: In model experiments, template switching captured about one uniquely barcoded TCR beta cDNA molecule for every two T cells. Four age groups were formed from the donors: young (average approximately 15 years), middle-aged (around 40), aged (approximately 60) and long-lived (around 80). For two donors (one aged 18 to 30 and one aged 80 or older), the study analyzed two additional independent replicas of 1 million unique cDNA reads from the same blood draw. Using deep sequencing normalized with unique cDNA molecular identifiers, the study measured how TCR beta repertoire diversity changes with age.

Donors were 30 to 45 systemically healthy Caucasian individuals from Russia aged roughly 6 to 90 years. About 10 milliliters of peripheral blood were collected from each donor into EDTA-treated Vacutainer tubes. PBMCs were isolated by Ficoll-Paque density-gradient centrifugation, with at least 7 million obtained per sample. Total RNA, at least 5 micrograms per sample, was extracted from PBMCs with Trizol reagent. For every donor, an aliquot of PBMCs went through flow cytometry to measure the percentages of naive CD45RAhigh/CD27high T cells. About this clonotype: No cognate antigen has been identified for it. No qualities accompany the bases; no much larger clone lies one base away.

Unmatched junction bases come to 9, with V trimmed by 4 bases and J by 10 bases. The cysteine opens and the phenylalanine closes a CDR3 of 14 amino acids. Kept here is only the CDR3 DNA, which spans 42 bases and is read in frame from base 1. CDR1 and CDR2 were assigned from the germline V gene as SQVTM and ANQGSEA. To prepare the library, 5' RACE was applied. Instrument on record: Illumina HiSeq 2500. A second PCR of roughly 6 to 11 cycles was run with a J-beta primer mix and a sample-barcoded 5' primer. A template-switch 5' adaptor carrying 12 random nucleotides introduced a unique molecular identifier onto each TCR beta cDNA molecule. Each sample yielded at least 2.5 million CDR3-containing paired-end reads. First-strand cDNA synthesis was performed from all RNA using the Mint cDNA synthesis kit, with priming by a TRBC-specific oligonucleotide. Following uracil-DNA glycosylase treatment, all cDNA underwent a first 18-cycle PCR with the universal primers M1SS and BC2_uni_R. The published analysis was carried out like this. For normalization, 1 million high-quality reads were randomly selected from each sample, with every read carrying a distinct molecular identifier. Reads sharing molecular identifiers were discarded rather than binned into consensus sequences. MiTCR, run with a Q25 quality threshold and the strictest error-elimination algorithm, handled CDR3 identification, clonotype clustering and error correction. A nonparametric unseen species model using Euler transformation provided a lower-bound estimate of total TCR beta diversity. The public reads were quality trimmed at Q25 with fastp and then assembled into clones with MiXCR by TCRdb, keeping productive beta chains. Rows are combined by CDR3 protein, so each entry shows the most common genes and DNA. TCRdb's processing, not the authors', yielded these V and J calls. The sample table lists 450,000 to 650,000 distinct CDR3 sequences, more than 20% of them with a count of one. The ten largest account for roughly 9.4% of the sample.

Study-wide findings and limitations: There was a strong correlation between observed TCR beta diversity and the percentage of naive T cells measured by flow cytometry. The CMV infection status of donors was not known, potentially confounding age-related changes in expanded clonotypes. Estimates of total diversity from one million sequenced T cells were regarded as lower bounds and underestimates. Bulk unsorted PBMC profiling prevented conclusive comparison of naive and antigen-experienced compartments. Observed TCR beta diversity per million T cells fell roughly linearly with age, and a significant reduction was already apparent by age roughly 40. The long-lived group showed more naive CD4+ T cells, fewer expanded clones and increased TCR diversity than the aged group, suggesting age selection.

A further study also used this sample, focusing on T cells of mothers and their children. As the second study states: Nine systemically healthy Caucasian individuals served as donors, namely three mothers together with their six children. cDNA synthesis used all of the extracted RNA, with 1.5 ug of RNA in each 15 ul reaction. In the second PCR, the M1S primer introduced both the sample barcodes and 2-4 random nucleotides. More than 8.5 million TCR beta CDR3 reads were obtained from each mother, and 2.5 million to 3.5 million reads were obtained from each child. TCR recombination output is similarly shaped by thymic selection in related and unrelated pairs, with a minor effect exerted by inherited differences. Normalized repertoire overlap was always slightly but never significantly higher in related than unrelated mother-child pairs. No persistent microchimeric T cell clones were found, with a detection sensitivity of 85 to 100 clones per million clonotypes. The study used deep NGS to compare TCR beta repertoires of mothers and children, seeking features distinguishing related mother-child pairs from unrelated individuals. Mothers averaged roughly 40 +/- 4 years of age and children averaged around 10 +/- 4 years. After adapter ligation with NEBNext reagents, the libraries were sequenced on Illumina HiSeq 2000 with 100+100 nt paired-end reads. To avoid cross-contamination, the mother libraries and the child libraries were prepared a month apart and sequenced in separate runs. For each donor, between roughly 500,000 and 2,300,000 distinct TCR beta clonotypes were identified. Naive TCR beta clonotypes were estimated from low-frequency clonotypes matched to each donor's FACS-determined naive share, without sorting.

The chain is made from TRBV29-1 and TRBJ2-1, with 11 middle bases fitting TRBD2. The sequence derives from a boy between 10 and 17 years old in good health. Sequences were obtained from blood. Here the CDR3 is given as CSVVRTSGLGEQFF. The DNA sequence is given as TGCAGCGTTGTGCGGACTAGCGGGCTAGGGGAGCAGTTCTTC.